This TCR beta chain was captured in a study of T cells after yellow fever vaccination. Via MiXCR, TCRdb re-called the 5' RACE reads, giving one row per CDR3 protein. The repertoire holds under 250,000 distinct CDR3 sequences, with 2.5% to 3.5% as singletons. CDR3 size: 13 residues. V dropped 5 bases and J dropped 9 bases, with 17 bases sitting between them. Germline V gene lookup returns CDR1 WSHSY and CDR2 SAAADI. The source was CD4+ T cells sorted from PBMCs, collected 10 days after the yellow fever booster vaccination. The origin of this receptor is a man aged 18 to 35 who received the YFV17D yellow fever vaccine. The rearrangement links TRBV10-2 to TRBJ2-7; possibly TRBD2 for D (6 bases). In nucleotides, the CDR3 is TGCGCCAGCAGTACCGCAGGGATGGAGGGGCAGTACTTC. Amino acids: CASSTAGMEGQYF.